The next 31 T cell receptor beta chains were all read from a single sample in a study of identifying expanded T cells in peripheral blood. Sequencing used immunoSEQ multiplex PCR; TCRdb keeps in-frame clones, though not all of them. The sample lists about 74,000 clones; just under 85% were seen once. The sequencing sample was made of blood. The receptors originated from a person aged 18-70 years in good health.

The V and J genes are TRBV5-6 and TRBJ2-7, with D perhaps matching TRBD1 (5 bases). The V and J ends lost 5 bases and 4 bases respectively, with 16 bases between them. Germline V CDR1 and CDR2: SGHDT, YYEEEE. The CDR3 contains 14 residues. The CDR3 here is CASRGLFMGYEQYF. CDR3 bases: TGTGCCAGCAGGGGGCTTTTCATGGGTTACGAGCAGTACTTC.

V and J are TRBV6-5 and TRBJ2-2, with D unclear. This CDR3 is built from 16 residues. Germline-derived CDR1 and CDR2 are MNHEY and SVGAGI. V was trimmed by 0 bases and J by 3 bases, leaving 11 bases between them. CDR3 nucleotides: TGTGCCAGCAGTTACTCGAGTATGGTGGACACCGGGGAGCTGTTTTTT. Its protein product is CASSYSSMVDTGELFF.

This clone was detected only once. The chain recombines TRBV9 with TRBJ2-7; TRBD1 aligns across 8 bases. Trimming took 2 bases from V and 3 from J; bases not matched to a gene: 4. In germline, CDR1 is SGDLS, CDR2 YYNGEE. The CDR3 is 14 amino acids. CDR3 loop: CASSVRQGSYEQYF. The CDR3 region has the DNA TGTGCCAGCAGCGTCCGACAGGGGAGCTACGAGCAGTACTTC.

This rearrangement joins TRBV7-8 to TRBJ2-5, with D hard to call. The length of the CDR3 is 14 residues. Germline V gene sequence: CDR1 SGHVS, CDR2 FQNEAQ. Trimming shortened V by 7 bases and J by 2 bases, and 14 bases separated the two germline ends. The CDR3 DNA reads TGTGCCAGCACTTTAGGCTCGGTTCAAGAGACCCAGTACTTC. Translating it yields CASTLGSVQETQYF.

This clone appeared a single time. V and J are TRBV15 and TRBJ2-7; the D is unclear. V was shortened by 0 bases and J by 0 bases, with 12 bases between the two germline ends. Germline V CDR1 and CDR2: LNHNV, YYDKDF (reference sequence). This CDR3 has 16 residues. The CDR3 sequence is CATSRDLGGLSYEQYF. In DNA form, the CDR3 reads TGTGCCACCAGCAGAGATCTGGGCGGTCTCTCCTACGAGCAGTACTTC.

The genes are TRBV11-3 and TRBJ2-1; weak D call: TRBD1 (5 bases). Germline V gives CDR1 SGHNT, CDR2 YENEEA. This CDR3 has 13 residues. V lost 5 bases and J 8 bases, leaving 13 bases between the germline ends. The DNA of the CDR3 is TGTGCCAGCAGCCCAATTAGGGGTGATGAGCAGTTCTTC. It codes for CASSPIRGDEQFF.

The table lists this clone with a count of one. The chain is built from TRBV7-9 and TRBJ2-5, with D possibly being TRBD1 (5 bases). The germline V gene encodes CDR1 SEHNR and CDR2 FQNEAQ (reference sequence). This CDR3 has 15 residues. V gave up 5 bases and J gave up 2 bases, with 15 bases separating them. CDR3 in amino acids: CASSNPGRVQETQYF. DNA for the CDR3: TGTGCCAGCAGCAACCCGGGCAGGGTTCAAGAGACCCAGTACTTC.

In its sample, this clone was seen once. The chain carries TRBV28 and TRBJ1-1; unclear D gene. The germline CDR1 and CDR2 sequences are MDHEN and SYDVKM. This CDR3 is 14 amino acids long. V was trimmed by 3 bases and J by 0 bases, leaving 8 bases between them. CDR3 in DNA: TGTGCCAGCAGTTTCTCCCGAATGAACACTGAAGCTTTCTTT. Protein product: CASSFSRMNTEAFF.

The V and J genes are TRBV18 and TRBJ2-3; D is ambiguous. V gave up 3 bases and J gave up 2 bases, with 18 bases separating them. The CDR3 covers 17 residues. Per the germline V gene, CDR1 is KGHSH and CDR2 is LQKENI. Here the CDR3 reads CASSPSPTRGSTDTQYF. Written as DNA, the CDR3 is TGTGCCAGCTCACCCAGCCCCACACGCGGATCCACAGATACGCAGTATTTT.

The V gene is TRBV25-1, the J gene TRBJ1-4, with D maybe TRBD1 (6 bases). Per germline, CDR1 MGHDK and CDR2 SYGVNS. The CDR3 totals 15 residues. V was pared by 1 base and J by 7 bases, with 13 bases between. The CDR3 region has the DNA TGTGCCAGCAGTGAATTTGGGCAGGGGAGTGAAAAACTGTTTTTT. This gives the protein CASSEFGQGSEKLFF.

The chain combines TRBV6-1 with TRBJ1-2, with a possible D match to TRBD1 (5 bases). This CDR3 comprises 17 residues. Trimming removed 4 bases at V and 6 bases at J, with 24 bases between. Germline CDR1 and CDR2: MNHNS and SASEGT. The CDR3 here is CASSGRDAGPLGNGYTF. As DNA, the CDR3 is TGTGCCAGCAGTGGCCGGGACGCCGGGCCTCTAGGGAATGGCTACACCTTC.

This chain connects TRBV7-3 to TRBJ2-2; 13 bases align to TRBD2. V shed 4 bases, J shed 8 bases, and the junction held 10 bases outside the gene matches. The germline V gene has CDR1 SGHTA and CDR2 FQGTGA. The CDR3 has 17 amino acids. DNA for the CDR3: TGTGCCAGCAGCTCCGGACTAGCGGGGGCCGATCCGGGGGAGCTGTTTTTT. Translation: CASSSGLAGADPGELFF. Filled out from reference TRBV7-3 and TRBJ2-2, the complete variable domain reads GAGVSQTPSNKVTEKGKYVELRCDPISGHTALYWYRQSLGQGPEFLIYFQGTGAADDSGLPNDRFFAVRPEGSVSTLKIQRTERGDSAVYLCASSSGLAGADPGELFFGEGSRLTVL.

V gene TRBV25-1 combines with J gene TRBJ2-6; D is unresolved. CDR3 length: 17 amino acids. From germline, CDR1 is MGHDK and CDR2 SYGVNS. The V and J ends lost 5 bases and 0 bases respectively, with 14 bases between them. CDR3 amino acids: CASSSVNKSSGANVLTF. DNA of the CDR3: TGTGCCAGCAGTTCGGTCAATAAATCCTCTGGGGCCAACGTCCTGACTTTC.

This rearrangement joins TRBV27 to TRBJ2-2; 12 positions match TRBD2. J was trimmed by 3 bases and V by 6 bases; bases with no gene match: 2. The CDR3 runs 15 residues. The germline CDR1 and CDR2 sequences are MNHEY and SMNVEV (reference sequence). CDR3 bases: TGTGCCAGCAGGACTAGCGGGAGAGACACCGGGGAGCTGTTTTTT. This codes for CASRTSGRDTGELFF.

This chain uses TRBV18 with TRBJ1-1; TRBD1 might be the D (6 bases). Germline V gene data show CDR1 as KGHSH and CDR2 as LQKENI. CDR3 size: 14 residues. Trimming left V 2 bases short and J 4 bases short, with 11 bases between. The CDR3 is CASSPGRGATEAFF. CDR3 nucleotide sequence: TGTGCCAGCTCACCAGGGAGGGGGGCCACTGAAGCTTTCTTT.

The V gene is TRBV25-1, the J gene TRBJ2-5, with D perhaps matching TRBD2 (6 bases). Trimming left V 7 bases short and J 1 base short, with 16 bases between. Germline V CDR1 and CDR2: MGHDK, SYGVNS. The CDR3 loop spans 15 amino acids. As DNA, the CDR3 is TGTGCCAGCACCGAGACTAGAGGGCCCCAAGAGACCCAGTACTTC. Amino acid sequence: CASTETRGPQETQYF.

This clone was counted many times. The J gene is TRBJ2-7, the V gene TRBV28; D is possibly TRBD2 (5 bases). V was pared by 4 bases and J by 4 bases, with 20 bases between. Germline V gene lookup returns CDR1 MDHEN and CDR2 SYDVKM. The CDR3 contains 16 residues. The CDR3 sequence: CASSSPLEDGRYEQYF. DNA for the CDR3: TGTGCCAGCAGTTCCCCCCTGGAGGATGGGAGATACGAGCAGTACTTC.

The chain links TRBV10-3 to TRBJ2-2; 10 bases agree with TRBD2. Trimming took 6 bases from V and 7 from J; bases not matched to a gene: 8. Per germline, CDR1 ENHRY and CDR2 SYGVKD. The CDR3 runs 15 residues. In nucleotides, the CDR3 is TGTGCCATCAGAGGAGCTAGCGGGAGAGACGGGGAGCTGTTTTTT. Its translation is CAIRGASGRDGELFF.

This rearrangement joins TRBV5-1 to TRBJ2-1; unclear D gene. CDR1 and CDR2 from the germline V gene are SGHRS and YFSETQ. The CDR3 runs 15 residues. V shed 1 base and J shed 1 base, with 9 bases lying between them. The CDR3 spells CASSLQSVSYNEQFF. The DNA for the CDR3 is TGCGCCAGCAGCTTGCAAAGCGTATCCTACAATGAGCAGTTCTTC. Full variable domain (outside the CDR3, taken from reference TRBV5-1 and TRBJ2-1): KAGVTQTPRYLIKTRGQQVTLSCSPISGHRSVSWYQQTPGQGLQFLFEYFSETQRNKGNFPGRFSGRQFSNSRSEMNVSTLELGDSALYLCASSLQSVSYNEQFFGPGTRLTVL.

The chain has TRBV28 and TRBJ2-1, with 10 bases lining up with TRBD2. From germline, CDR1 is MDHEN and CDR2 SYDVKM. Losses at the gene ends were 6 bases for V and 1 base for J; bases not matched to a gene: 9. The CDR3 is made up of 17 amino acids. The CDR3 DNA is TGTGCCAGCAGAAAGCGGGAGGGCCCAAAATCCTACAATGAGCAGTTCTTC. It yields the protein CASRKREGPKSYNEQFF.

The chain couples TRBV29-1 to TRBJ1-4; D remains ambiguous. Trimming took off 0 bases at V and 4 bases at J, with 15 bases between the two ends. The CDR3 consists of 16 residues. Germline CDR1 is SQVTM and CDR2 is ANQGSEA. The CDR3 nucleotides are TGCAGCGTTGAAGACCCCCGGACTGCCAATAATGAAAAACTGTTTTTT. Translation: CSVEDPRTANNEKLFF.

The chain couples TRBV21-1 to TRBJ1-1; the D segment call TRBD1 is taken from the table without a DNA check. TRBV21-1 is annotated as a pseudogene. The CDR3 length is 18 residues. The CDR3 spells CASSTALKGDRGWSSAFF. CDR3 DNA sequence: TGTGCCAGCAGTACCGCCCTCAAAGGGGACAGGGGATGGTCTAGCGCTTTCTTT.

This chain connects TRBV19 to TRBJ2-1, with D maybe TRBD2 (6 bases). Germline V gives CDR1 LNHDA, CDR2 SQIVND (reference sequence). The CDR3 runs to 16 residues. V was pared by 3 bases and J by 2 bases, with 14 bases between. This CDR3 is CASSISASEPYNEQFF. CDR3 in DNA: TGTGCCAGTAGTATCTCAGCTAGCGAACCCTACAATGAGCAGTTCTTC.

This sequence joins TRBV5-1 and TRBJ2-5; 10 nucleotides match TRBD1. The CDR3 covers 15 residues. V shed 2 bases and J 2 bases; nucleotides not matched to a gene: 3. Germline values: CDR1 SGHRS, CDR2 YFSETQ. The DNA of the CDR3 is TGCGCCAGCAGCTTTGGGGACAGGGGACAAGAGACCCAGTACTTC. Its protein is CASSFGDRGQETQYF.

The chain couples TRBV5-6 to TRBJ2-1; D is perhaps TRBD2 (5 bases). Germline V lookup: CDR1 SGHDT, CDR2 YYEEEE. There are 18 residues in the CDR3. Trimming pared 1 base from V and 4 bases from J, leaving 21 bases between. CDR3 in amino acids: CASSLLAGPATYYNEQFF. The CDR3 DNA reads as TGTGCCAGCAGCTTGCTGGCGGGCCCAGCCACATATTACAATGAGCAGTTCTTC.

The rearrangement links TRBV5-1 to TRBJ2-7; perhaps TRBD1 as D (6 bases). CDR3 length: 16 amino acids. The V and J ends lost 0 bases and 0 bases respectively, with 13 bases between them. In germline, CDR1 is SGHRS, CDR2 YFSETQ. As DNA, the CDR3 is TGCGCCAGCAGCTTGGGCCTGACAGGCCCCTCCTACGAGCAGTACTTC. Translated, it gives CASSLGLTGPSYEQYF.

The chain employs TRBV18 and TRBJ2-3; possible D gene TRBD1, 6 bases. V was cut by 4 bases and J by 10 bases, with 12 bases left in between. Germline V gene sequence: CDR1 KGHSH, CDR2 LQKENI. The CDR3 is made up of 12 amino acids. The CDR3 here is CASSLQGFPQYF. The DNA for the CDR3 is TGTGCCAGCTCACTACAGGGTTTTCCGCAGTATTTT.

The chain couples TRBV27 to TRBJ2-1, with D maybe TRBD1 (6 bases). Germline CDR1 reads MNHEY; CDR2 reads SMNVEV (reference sequence). The V end was cut by 7 bases, the J end by 1 base, with 11 bases between. The CDR3 has 14 amino acids. The CDR3 sequence: CASTQGFSYNEQFF. Here the CDR3 DNA reads TGTGCCAGCACCCAGGGGTTTTCCTACAATGAGCAGTTCTTC.

The gene calls are TRBV6-5 and TRBJ2-7, with unresolved D. Germline assignment: CDR1 MNHEY and CDR2 SVGAGI. The CDR3 length is 15 residues. V was shortened by 0 bases and J by 0 bases, with 9 bases between the two germline ends. The CDR3 protein is CASSYSPGNSYEQYF. The CDR3 nucleotides read TGTGCCAGCAGTTACTCTCCGGGCAACTCCTACGAGCAGTACTTC.

This chain joins TRBV7-8 and TRBJ2-7, with D perhaps being TRBD1 or TRBD2 (5 bases each). This CDR3 contains 14 residues. V lost 5 bases to trimming and J lost 6 bases, with 17 bases between them. Per germline, CDR1 SGHVS and CDR2 FQNEAQ. CDR3 DNA sequence: TGTGCCAGCAGCCGGGACCTCCACCCTGGCGAGCAGTACTTC. As protein: CASSRDLHPGEQYF.

The rearrangement links TRBV5-5 to TRBJ2-5; perhaps TRBD1 as D (7 bases). Per the germline V gene, CDR1 is SGHKS and CDR2 is YYEKEE (reference sequence). The length of the CDR3 is 18 residues. V was shortened by 0 bases and J by 0 bases, with 18 bases between the two germline ends. The CDR3 region is CASSLGFYRGGYQETQYF. The CDR3 DNA reads TGTGCCAGCAGCTTGGGATTCTACAGGGGAGGCTACCAAGAGACCCAGTACTTC.